Following are 24 T cell receptor beta chains from one sample sequenced in a study of CD8 T cells in Susac syndrome. Reverse transcription of roughly 0.5 to 1 ug RNA was performed with random hexamers. TCRdb used MiXCR to reprocess the immunoSEQ multiplex PCR reads, holding one entry per CDR3 protein. The table records a few hundred thousand distinct CDR3 sequences, about 95% of them present only once. The sequencing sample was made of CD4+ T cells from PBMCs. The receptors here all came from a human donor with multiple sclerosis.

The CDR3 is CATSRGTSGGWPGELFF. The CDR3 DNA is TGTGCCACCAGCCGAGGGACTAGCGGGGGTTGGCCCGGGGAGCTGTTTTTT. The rearrangement uses TRBV15 and TRBJ2-2; 14 bases agree with TRBD2. Per the germline V gene, CDR1 is LNHNV and CDR2 is YYDKDF (reference sequence). The CDR3 has 17 residues. The V and J ends lost 5 bases and 6 bases, in that order; junction bases with no gene match: 8.

V is TRBV27 and J is TRBJ2-3, with 9 bases matching TRBD2. Germline V gene data show CDR1 as MNHEY and CDR2 as SMNVEV (reference sequence). After removal of 5 bases from V and 2 bases from J, the junction contained 5 bases not matched to a gene. CDR3 length: 15 residues. CDR3 in amino acids: CASSTRTSATDTQYF. The CDR3 DNA follows: TGTGCCAGCAGTACCCGGACTAGCGCCACAGATACGCAGTATTTT.

The chain has TRBV11-1 and TRBJ2-5, with 8 bases lining up with TRBD1. V shed 5 bases, J shed 5 bases, and the junction held 13 bases outside the gene matches. The CDR3 sequence is 16 residues long. Germline values: CDR1 SGHAT, CDR2 FQDESV (reference sequence). CDR3: CASSQRRAGGRETQYF. Written as DNA, the CDR3 is TGTGCCAGCAGCCAAAGACGGGCAGGGGGCCGGGAGACCCAGTACTTC. The variable domain in full, with the rest retrieved from reference TRBV11-1 and TRBJ2-5, is EAEVAQSPRYKITEKSQAVAFWCDPISGHATLYWYRQILGQGPELLVQFQDESVVDDSQLPKDRFSAERLKGVDSTLKIQPAELGDSAMYLCASSQRRAGGRETQYFGPGTRLLVL.

The CDR3 here is CASSFREGIYEQYF. In DNA, the CDR3 is TGTGCCAGCAGTTTCCGGGAGGGTATCTACGAGCAGTACTTC. The V call is TRBV27, the J call TRBJ2-7; the match to TRBD2 covers 8 bases. V was clipped by 3 bases and J by 3 bases; unmatched bases: 4. There are 14 residues in the CDR3. CDR1 is MNHEY and CDR2 is SMNVEV in the germline V gene (reference sequence).

The J gene is TRBJ2-5, the V gene TRBV20-1; D remains unclear. Trimming took 5 bases from V and 7 from J, leaving 14 bases between them. Germline CDR1 DFQATT, CDR2 SNEGSKA (reference sequence). The CDR3 runs 12 residues. The chain's CDR3 is CSALARGGTQYF. CDR3 sequence (DNA): TGCAGTGCTTTGGCGCGTGGCGGGACCCAGTACTTC.

This chain links TRBV5-4 with TRBJ2-7; TRBD1 might be the D (5 bases). Trimming took off 3 bases at V and 4 bases at J, with 14 bases between the two ends. Per germline, CDR1 SGHNT and CDR2 YYREEE (reference sequence). The CDR3 spans 14 residues. Written as DNA, the CDR3 is TGTGCCAGCAGCTACGGACACGAAGGGTACGAGCAGTACTTC. This codes for CASSYGHEGYEQYF.

This chain links TRBV30 with TRBJ1-5; no firm D call. Trimming removed 0 bases from V and 6 bases from J, with 12 bases in between. The CDR3 spans 14 residues. The germline V gene has CDR1 GTSNPN and CDR2 SVGIG (reference sequence). The CDR3 is CAWSVLGGSQPQHF. Written as DNA, the CDR3 is TGTGCCTGGAGTGTACTTGGAGGGAGTCAGCCCCAGCATTTT.

The CDR3 region is CASTRGRNEYEQYF. CDR3 DNA sequence: TGTGCCAGCACGAGGGGGAGGAATGAGTACGAGCAGTACTTC. V usage is TRBV18 and J usage is TRBJ2-7; the D gene could be TRBD1 or TRBD2 (6 bases each). The V gene lost 8 bases and the J gene lost 4 bases, with 18 bases spanning the gap. This CDR3 is built from 14 residues. CDR1 and CDR2 (germline): KGHSH, LQKENI.

The rearrangement joins TRBV27 to TRBJ1-2, with 8 bases aligning to TRBD1. Germline CDR1 is MNHEY and CDR2 is SMNVEV (reference sequence). This CDR3 spans 14 amino acids. V shed 5 bases, J shed 4 bases, and the junction held 6 bases outside the gene matches. Written as DNA, the CDR3 is TGTGCCAGCAGTCTTGGGACAGGCAGCTATGGCTACACCTTC. Protein sequence: CASSLGTGSYGYTF.

The rearrangement links TRBV29-1 to TRBJ2-7, with D perhaps matching TRBD1 or TRBD2 (6 bases each). The CDR3 contains 14 residues. The ends were cut back, 2 bases at V and 2 bases at J, with 13 bases in the middle. CDR1 is SQVTM, CDR2 ANQGSEA, per germline. The CDR3 sequence: CSVEIRGRPYEQYF. CDR3 bases: TGCAGCGTTGAAATACGGGGGCGGCCCTACGAGCAGTACTTC.

The rearrangement links TRBV15 to TRBJ2-7, with D tentatively TRBD1 (6 bases). Trimming stripped 11 bases from V and 3 bases from J, with 11 bases between. From germline, CDR1 is LNHNV and CDR2 YYDKDF (reference sequence). There are 11 residues in the CDR3. CDR3 DNA sequence: TGTGCCTCCGGGACATACTACGAGCAGTACTTC. Protein: CASGTYYEQYF.

J is TRBJ2-3 and V is TRBV5-6; 8 bases are shared with TRBD2. Germline V gene lookup returns CDR1 SGHDT and CDR2 YYEEEE. The V segment lost 2 bases and the J segment 4 bases; nucleotides outside the gene matches: 3. The CDR3 runs 14 residues. DNA for the CDR3: TGTGCCAGCAGCTTTAAGCGGGGGCCAGATACGCAGTATTTT. Encoded protein: CASSFKRGPDTQYF. The full variable domain, its missing parts supplied by reference TRBV5-6 and TRBJ2-3, is DAGVTQSPTHLIKTRGQQVTLRCSPKSGHDTVSWYQQALGQGPQFIFQYYEEEERQRGNFPDRFSGHQFPNYSSELNVNALLLGDSALYLCASSFKRGPDTQYFGPGTRLTVL.

This clonotype was picked up one time. This rearrangement joins TRBV5-6 to TRBJ1-2, with TRBD1 matching over 9 bases. Looked up from germline, CDR1 is SGHDT and CDR2 is YYEEEE. The CDR3 consists of 13 residues. Trimming removed 2 bases from V and 6 bases from J; junction bases left unmatched: 2. The CDR3 nucleotides read TGTGCCAGCAGCTTACAGGGGGCGCATGGCTACACCTTC. Translating it yields CASSLQGAHGYTF. Together with reference TRBV5-6 and TRBJ1-2, the CDR3 gives the full variable domain: DAGVTQSPTHLIKTRGQQVTLRCSPKSGHDTVSWYQQALGQGPQFIFQYYEEEERQRGNFPDRFSGHQFPNYSSELNVNALLLGDSALYLCASSLQGAHGYTFGSGTRLTVV.

In this sample, this clonotype turned up once. This chain uses TRBV2 with TRBJ2-7, with D unresolved. Germline CDR1 reads SNHLY; CDR2 reads FYNNEI. The CDR3 totals 15 residues. The ends were cut back, 2 bases at V and 2 bases at J, with 13 bases in the middle. The CDR3 DNA follows: TGTGCCAGCAGTGAATCCATCGGACCGGCCTACGAGCAGTACTTC. Its protein product is CASSESIGPAYEQYF.

The rearrangement uses TRBV7-9 and TRBJ1-1; D is uncertain. The V end was cut by 6 bases, the J end by 8 bases, with 19 bases between. The CDR3 is 14 amino acids. Looked up from germline, CDR1 is SEHNR and CDR2 is FQNEAQ (reference sequence). The CDR3 loop is CASRPPDRAGEAFF. The CDR3 DNA reads TGTGCCAGCAGACCCCCAGACCGGGCTGGGGAAGCTTTCTTT.

The chain couples TRBV5-1 to TRBJ2-1; no clear D. Deletions cut 6 bases from V and 0 bases from J, with 16 bases between. Germline assignment: CDR1 SGHRS and CDR2 YFSETQ. The CDR3 covers 16 residues. The CDR3 is CASMSSGDPSYNEQFF. CDR3 nucleotide sequence: TGCGCCAGCATGTCCTCTGGCGACCCCTCCTACAATGAGCAGTTCTTC.

The V call is TRBV5-4, the J call TRBJ2-1; 9 nucleotides agree with TRBD2. Germline V lookup: CDR1 SGHNT, CDR2 YYREEE (reference sequence). Trimming removed 1 base from V and 4 bases from J; junction bases left unmatched: 6. The CDR3 has 16 residues. The CDR3 region is CASSLPGTSRYNEQFF. In DNA, the CDR3 is TGTGCCAGCAGCTTGCCCGGGACTAGCAGATACAATGAGCAGTTCTTC.

The chain carries TRBV12-3 or TRBV12-4 and TRBJ2-1; 10 bases are a match to TRBD2. V gave up 6 bases and J gave up 7 bases; unmatched junction bases: 9. This CDR3 has 15 amino acids. This CDR3 is CASRFGASGGNEQFF. The DNA of the CDR3 is TGTGCCAGCAGGTTCGGGGCTAGCGGGGGTAATGAGCAGTTCTTC.

The rearrangement links TRBV18 to TRBJ2-1; D is unresolved. This CDR3 has 13 residues. V lost 3 bases to trimming and J lost 6 bases, with 9 bases between them. Per germline, CDR1 KGHSH and CDR2 LQKENI. DNA of the CDR3: TGTGCCAGCTCACCTATCGCCGTCAATGAGCAGTTCTTC. This gives the protein CASSPIAVNEQFF.

The chain employs TRBV9 and TRBJ1-2; D not resolved. CDR3 length: 15 amino acids. Trimming took 0 bases from V and 5 from J, leaving 14 bases between them. The germline CDR1 and CDR2 sequences are SGDLS and YYNGEE. CDR3 sequence: CASSVGEGWVYGYTF. In DNA form, the CDR3 reads TGTGCCAGCAGCGTAGGAGAGGGCTGGGTATATGGCTACACCTTC.

The chain recombines TRBV3-1 with TRBJ1-5, with 9 nucleotides matching TRBD1. CDR3 size: 16 residues. Trimming took 1 base from V and 6 from J; bases not matched to a gene: 7. Per germline, CDR1 LGHDT and CDR2 YNNKEL (reference sequence). CDR3 in DNA: TGTGCCAGCAGCCAAGCTGGGACAGGGTCGAGTCAGCCCCAGCATTTT. The encoded protein is CASSQAGTGSSQPQHF.

The chain carries TRBV2 and TRBJ1-2; TRBD1 matches at 8 bases. Germline assignment: CDR1 SNHLY and CDR2 FYNNEI. V gave up 3 bases and J gave up 8 bases; unmatched junction bases: 2. This CDR3 is 12 amino acids long. DNA for the CDR3: TGTGCCAGCAGTGACAGGGGGCAAGGCTACACCTTC. Residues: CASSDRGQGYTF. The variable domain in full, with the rest retrieved from reference TRBV2 and TRBJ1-2, is EPEVTQTPSHQVTQMGQEVILRCVPISNHLYFYWYRQILGQKVEFLVSFYNNEISEKSEIFDDQFSVERPDGSNFTLKIRSTKLEDSAMYFCASSDRGQGYTFGSGTRLTVV.

This chain uses TRBV29-1 with TRBJ2-1; tentatively, D is TRBD2 (6 bases). The CDR3 contains 16 residues. Trimming took off 5 bases at V and 0 bases at J, with 17 bases between the two ends. The germline V gene encodes CDR1 SQVTM and CDR2 ANQGSEA. The CDR3 here is CSVIGGGLSSYNEQFF. The CDR3 DNA reads TGCAGCGTTATCGGAGGAGGGCTCAGCTCCTACAATGAGCAGTTCTTC.

CDR3 residues: CASSFDGSTDTQYF. CDR3 coding DNA: TGTGCCAGCAGTTTTGACGGTAGCACAGATACGCAGTATTTT. The genes are TRBV12-3 or TRBV12-4 and TRBJ2-3; D is unclear. The length of the CDR3 is 14 residues. The V end lost 3 bases, the J end lost 0 bases, and 7 bases lay between the germline ends.